The 10 T cell receptor beta chains below were found in one sample sequenced in a study of neurological immune-mediated disorders. MiXCR, applied by TCRdb to the 5' RACE reads, yields one record per CDR3 protein. Here the sample spans fewer than 20,000 distinct CDR3 sequences, 14% being singletons. The source material was CD4+ T cells from blood. These receptors were obtained from a woman aged 60 to 75 with HTLV-1-associated myelopathy (HAM/TSP).

This clonotype was recorded many times. The chain combines TRBV20-1 with TRBJ2-1, with 9 bases matching TRBD2. Germline CDR1 is DFQATT and CDR2 is SNEGSKA (reference sequence). V shed 2 bases and J 10 bases; nucleotides not matched to a gene: 9. This CDR3 spans 14 amino acids. In DNA form, the CDR3 reads TGCAGTGCTAGATTACAGCGGGGGGATGGGGAGCAGTTCTTC. Amino acid sequence: CSARLQRGDGEQFF.

This clonotype was observed many times. The J gene is TRBJ2-3, the V gene TRBV5-1, with D perhaps TRBD1 or TRBD2 (5 bases each). The V end lost 0 bases, the J end lost 6 bases, and 11 bases lay between the germline ends. The V gene's germline CDR1 is SGHRS and CDR2 YFSETQ. This CDR3 region has 14 residues. The CDR3 reads CASSLEGRGDTQYF. The CDR3 bases are TGCGCCAGCAGCTTGGAGGGGAGAGGTGATACGCAGTATTTT.

There are many counts of this clonotype. CDR3 amino acids: CSARDRTRGESIEAFF. Here the CDR3 DNA reads TGCAGTGCTAGAGATCGTACCCGCGGGGAATCAATTGAAGCTTTCTTT. V gene TRBV20-1 combines with J gene TRBJ1-1; D unresolved. The germline gives CDR1 DFQATT, CDR2 SNEGSKA (reference sequence). V was cut by 0 bases and J by 7 bases, with 21 bases left in between. There are 16 residues in the CDR3.

This clonotype was counted many times. The V and J genes are TRBV5-1 and TRBJ2-2; no reliable D call. Trimming removed 1 base at V and 1 base at J, with 5 bases between. The CDR3 spans 14 residues. Per the germline V gene, CDR1 is SGHRS and CDR2 is YFSETQ. CDR3 amino acids: CASSLMKNTGELFF. For the CDR3, the DNA is TGCGCCAGCAGCTTGATGAAGAACACCGGGGAGCTGTTTTTT.

At least ten counts were recorded for this clonotype. The chain couples TRBV12-3 or TRBV12-4 to TRBJ2-7, with D tentatively TRBD2 (6 bases). Trimming pared 3 bases from V and 3 bases from J, leaving 9 bases between. The CDR3 contains 13 residues. The CDR3 DNA follows: TGTGCCAGCAGTTTCGGAGGGGACTACGAGCAGTACTTC. Protein: CASSFGGDYEQYF.

This clonotype came up many times. This chain links TRBV3-1 with TRBJ2-1, with 13 nucleotides matching TRBD2. The germline V gene has CDR1 LGHDT and CDR2 YNNKEL (reference sequence). This CDR3 has 16 amino acids. V shed 4 bases, J shed 4 bases, and the junction held 4 bases outside the gene matches. CDR3 amino acids: CASSPRTSGGYNEQFF. DNA for the CDR3: TGTGCCAGCAGCCCCCGGACTAGCGGGGGTTACAATGAGCAGTTCTTC.

Turning to this clonotype: One end of the junction fails to match germline, which may point to a read error. V is TRBV6-1 and J is TRBJ2-3; unclear D gene. This CDR3 contains 12 residues. Germline CDR1 MNHNS, CDR2 SASEGT. DNA for the CDR3: TGTGCCAGCAGTTGTAGCACAGAGACGCAGTATTTT. This sequence encodes CASSCSTETQYF.

This clonotype has at least ten counts. The chain combines TRBV29-1 with TRBJ1-1; the D gene is possibly TRBD1 (6 bases). V shed 5 bases and J shed 3 bases, with 13 bases lying between them. CDR3 length: 13 residues. Germline V CDR1 and CDR2: SQVTM, ANQGSEA. The CDR3 region has the DNA TGCAGCGTTTCCAGGGGCGGGGACACTGAAGCTTTCTTT. Translation gives CSVSRGGDTEAFF.

This clonotype was detected only a few times. V usage is TRBV6-1 and J usage is TRBJ2-2, with D perhaps TRBD1 or TRBD2 (7 bases each). Germline V lookup: CDR1 MNHNS, CDR2 SASEGT. CDR3 length: 14 amino acids. Trimming took off 6 bases at V and 6 bases at J, with 14 bases between the two ends. The CDR3 here is CASSPTGRAGELFF. The DNA for the CDR3 is TGTGCCAGCAGCCCGACAGGGAGGGCCGGGGAGCTGTTTTTT.

This clonotype was observed many times. The rearrangement links TRBV24-1 to TRBJ2-1, with a tentative D call TRBD2 (5 bases). This CDR3 is built from 13 residues. Trimming cost V 10 bases and J 5 bases, with 14 bases left between them. Per the germline V gene, CDR1 is KGHDR and CDR2 is SFDVKD. CDR3 protein: CATARANDNEQFF. CDR3 nucleotides: TGTGCCACGGCGAGGGCGAACGACAATGAGCAGTTCTTC.